This TCR beta chain was obtained from a study of blood T cell repertoires in COVID-19. After removal of 2 bases from V and 5 bases from J, the junction contained 8 bases not matched to a gene. This CDR3 has 16 amino acids. The assay was immunoSEQ multiplex PCR, and TCRdb's table has in-frame clones only and misses some. The table has some 200,000 clones, roughly four fifths seen once. The sequenced material came from peripheral blood. The TCR sequence derives from a woman aged 40-49 years with acute or convalescent COVID-19. The chain couples TRBV23-1 to TRBJ1-2; the match to TRBD1 covers 10 bases. TRBV23-1 carries the ORF label, with uncertain function. This CDR3 reads CASSQRQGAIRYGYTF. CDR3 bases: TGCGCCAGCAGTCAAAGACAGGGGGCGATTAGATATGGCTACACCTTC.